This T cell receptor (beta chain) was sequenced during a study of OX40 agonist ivuxolimab in advanced cancers. For context, the study as a whole: The costimulatory receptor OX40 (CD134) was targeted by ivuxolimab, a fully human IgG2 agonistic monoclonal antibody. The dose-escalation cohort was roughly 80% male with a mean age of around 62 years, ranging from roughly 23 to 85. Intravenous ivuxolimab was administered to patients every 2 weeks at six dose levels: 0.01, 0.1, 0.3, 1.5, 3 and 10 mg/kg. The monotherapy dose-escalation portion (N of about 52 patients) of the phase I ivuxolimab trial is reported in the paper. Peripheral TCRbeta sequencing was intended to test whether TCR sequence diversity was altered and clonal T-cell expansion was caused by ivuxolimab. Patients were allowed to have had prior anti-PD-1, anti-PD-L1 or anti-CTLA-4 therapy, and approximately 37% of the dose-escalation patients had been treated with checkpoint inhibitors. Partial responses were achieved by three dose-escalation patients, of whom one had hepatocellular carcinoma and two had cutaneous melanoma. Of the approximately 50 patients in dose escalation, 19 had hepatocellular carcinoma, approximately 15 had melanoma, 9 had renal cell carcinoma and 9 had head and neck cancer. The paper as a whole reports these results and caveats: Which antigens the clonally expanded peripheral T cells were specific for was not determined. Low levels of normalized T-cell clonal expansion were also seen in some patients who did not respond. Clonal expansion of both CD4+ and CD8+ blood T cells was observed from baseline to week 6 at doses 0.1 to 3.0 mg/kg. Partial responders in the 0.1-3.0 mg/kg groups had among the lowest normalized peripheral clonal expansion, especially among CD8+ T cells. After ivuxolimab, expanded clones were on average more numerous among CD8+ T cells than among CD4+ T cells.

Patients with autoimmune disease history or receiving systemic immunosuppression were excluded from the trial. In every dose cohort, peripheral blood was drawn for TCR sequencing at baseline, cycle 4 day 1, and cycle 7 day 1. The samples were taken from a phase I, first-in-human, multicenter, open-label dose-escalation trial of ivuxolimab. Adults with locally advanced or metastatic melanoma, renal cell carcinoma, hepatocellular carcinoma or head and neck squamous cell carcinoma were enrolled in the trial. Before TCR sequencing, CD4+ T cells and CD8+ T cells were sorted from peripheral blood as separate populations. Concerning this clone: The clone's antigen remains unknown. Base quality data are lacking; no much larger clone is found one base away.

For sequencing of the TCRbeta CDR3 region, genomic DNA was extracted from the sorted cells. The immunoSEQ Assay was used for sequencing of TCRbeta CDR3 regions. What TCRdb holds here is the immuneACCESS table cut down to in-frame rearrangements. Part of the clones is not present; checked against another copy, under half of the missing clones reflect an unresolved V gene, and the others are unexplained. This sample comprises about 73,000 clones, about 90% of them detected only once. The ten largest account for 0.4% to 0.65% of the sample. Counted from cysteine to phenylalanine, this CDR3 has 11 amino acids. The entry retains the CDR3 DNA only, 33 bases that are in frame from base 1. Taken from the germline V gene, the CDR1 and CDR2 loops are MDHEN and SYDVKM. The V and J ends are trimmed by 8 bases and 8 bases, leaving 9 bases between them.

This clonotype was obtained from an adult with an advanced solid tumor such as melanoma, head and neck, liver or kidney cancer. The chain is encoded by TRBV28 joined to TRBJ1-4; the D gene identity is not certain. Sequenced material: CD4+ or CD8+ T cells sorted from blood, taken in a trial of the OX40 agonist ivuxolimab. In nucleotide form, the sequence is TGTGCCAGCTCGATTCGGGAAAAACTGTTTTTT. This yields the protein CASSIREKLFF. This CDR3, with the reference TRBV28 and TRBJ1-4 proteins standing in past its ends, gives the full variable domain DVKVTQSSRYLVKRTGEKVFLECVQDMDHENMFWYRQDPGLGLRLIYFSYDVKMKEKGDIPEGYSVSREKKERFSLILESASTNQTSMYLCASSIREKLFFGSGTQLSVL.